This T cell receptor (beta chain) originates from a study of T-cell reconstitution after alpha-beta-depleted transplantation in children. Broader study findings: Approximately two months post-transplant, alpha-beta T cells reportedly originated from several hundred expanded graft clones. Some patients owed their high day-60 TCRbeta diversity to surviving recipient T cells and thymic progenitors. Counts and diversity of T cells one year after transplant came mostly from newly produced T cells.

The TCRbeta library was prepared with unique molecular identifiers. Each CDR3 protein is one row after TCRdb ran MiXCR on the PCR reads. Among about 17,000 distinct CDR3 sequences, around 12% were seen once, and the ten largest hold approximately 64%. Comment on this clonotype: Its antigen is unknown.

The source was PBMCs, mostly from graft donor cells, collected 180 days after TCRalphabeta/CD19-depleted stem cell transplant. The TCR originated in a boy in the first two years of life who had a stem cell transplant for Wiskott-Aldrich syndrome, so the T cells may come from the graft donor.

The CDR3, as DNA: TGCAGTGCTAGAGTACTAGCGGGAGATTTAGAGACCCAGTACTTC. Its translation is CSARVLAGDLETQYF. The chain is built from TRBV20-1 and TRBJ2-5; 11 bases are shared with TRBD2. The V segment lost 1 base and the J segment 4 bases; nucleotides outside the gene matches: 5. This CDR3 is 15 amino acids long. Germline CDR1 and CDR2: DFQATT and SNEGSKA (reference sequence).